The following is a TCR beta chain sequence with its context. This specimen comes from a study of CD8+CD57+ T cells in acquired aplastic anemia. The use of genomic DNA as template underpinned the TCR beta VDJ and CDR3 profiling. TCRdb called the reads again in MiXCR, with one record for every CDR3 protein. This table holds under 350,000 distinct CDR3 sequences, approximately 60% found once. An expansion of CD8+CD57+ cells by flow cytometry had been shown in patients chosen for sequencing. Patients uniformly had severe acquired aplastic anemia. The germline V gene has CDR1 SQVTM and CDR2 ANQGSEA. With 6 bases removed from V and 3 bases from J, the gap between germline ends came to 27 bases. This CDR3 is built from 17 residues.

The specimen sequenced was sorted CD4+, CD8+, or CD8+CD57+ T cells (not recorded which) from PBMCs. The sequence was collected from a human donor with aplastic anemia. The genes are TRBV29-1 and TRBJ2-7; TRBD2 is a possible D gene (12 bases). For the CDR3, the DNA is TGCAGCGTCAAGGGACAGGGGGGACTAGCGGGCTACTACGAGCAGTACTTC. It translates to CSVKGQGGLAGYYEQYF.